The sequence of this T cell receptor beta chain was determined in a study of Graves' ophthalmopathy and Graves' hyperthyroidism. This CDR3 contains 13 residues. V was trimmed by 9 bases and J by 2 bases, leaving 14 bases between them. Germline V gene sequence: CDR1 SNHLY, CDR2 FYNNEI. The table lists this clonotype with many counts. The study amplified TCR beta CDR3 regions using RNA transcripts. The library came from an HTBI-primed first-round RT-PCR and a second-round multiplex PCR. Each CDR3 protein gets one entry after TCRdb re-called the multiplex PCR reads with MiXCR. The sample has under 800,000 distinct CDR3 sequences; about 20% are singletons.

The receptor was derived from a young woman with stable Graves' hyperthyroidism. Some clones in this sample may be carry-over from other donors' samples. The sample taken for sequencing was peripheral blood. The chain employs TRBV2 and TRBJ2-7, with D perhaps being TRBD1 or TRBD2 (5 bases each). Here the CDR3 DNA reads TGTGCCAGTCGGGGCAGCTATACCTACGAGCAGTACTTC. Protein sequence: CASRGSYTYEQYF.